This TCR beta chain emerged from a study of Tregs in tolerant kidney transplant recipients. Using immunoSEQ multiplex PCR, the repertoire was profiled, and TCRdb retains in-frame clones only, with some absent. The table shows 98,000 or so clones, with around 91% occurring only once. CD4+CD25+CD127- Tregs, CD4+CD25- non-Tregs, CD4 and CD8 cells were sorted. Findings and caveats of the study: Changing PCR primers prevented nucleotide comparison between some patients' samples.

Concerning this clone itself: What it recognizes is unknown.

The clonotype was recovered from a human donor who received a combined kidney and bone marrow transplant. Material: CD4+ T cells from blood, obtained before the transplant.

The CDR3 here is CASRQGAGDTQYF. The CDR3 nucleotides are TGTGCCAGTAGGCAGGGGGCGGGAGATACGCAGTATTTT. The chain uses TRBV19 and TRBJ2-3; 8 positions agree with TRBD1. The trim removed 6 bases at V and 5 bases at J, leaving 4 bases unmatched. The CDR3 is 13 amino acids. Germline assignment: CDR1 LNHDA and CDR2 SQIVND (reference sequence).